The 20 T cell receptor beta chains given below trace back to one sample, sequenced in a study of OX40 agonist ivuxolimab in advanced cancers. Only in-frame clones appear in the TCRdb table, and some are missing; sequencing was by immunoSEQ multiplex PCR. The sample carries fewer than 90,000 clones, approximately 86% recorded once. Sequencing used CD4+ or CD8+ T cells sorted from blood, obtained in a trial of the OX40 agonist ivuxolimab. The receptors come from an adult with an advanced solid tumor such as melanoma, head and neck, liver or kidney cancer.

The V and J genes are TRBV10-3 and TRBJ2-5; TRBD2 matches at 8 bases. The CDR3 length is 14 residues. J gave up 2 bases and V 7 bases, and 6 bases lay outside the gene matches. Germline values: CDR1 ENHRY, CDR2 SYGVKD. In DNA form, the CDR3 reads TGTGCCATCAAGGAAGCGGGGGATCAAGAGACCCAGTACTTC. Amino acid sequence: CAIKEAGDQETQYF.

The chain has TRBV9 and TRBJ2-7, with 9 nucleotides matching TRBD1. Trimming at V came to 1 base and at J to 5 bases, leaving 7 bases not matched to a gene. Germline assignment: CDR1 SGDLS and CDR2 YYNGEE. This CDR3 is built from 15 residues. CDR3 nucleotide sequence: TGTGCCAGCAGCGTATTGTCGGGGACAGGGCACGAGCAGTACTTC. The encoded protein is CASSVLSGTGHEQYF.

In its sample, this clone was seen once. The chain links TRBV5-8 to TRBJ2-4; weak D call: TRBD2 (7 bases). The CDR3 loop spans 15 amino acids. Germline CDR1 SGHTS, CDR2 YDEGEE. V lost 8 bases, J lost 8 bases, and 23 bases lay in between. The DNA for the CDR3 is TGTGCCAGTTCCCCCAGAACGGGGGGCCCAGACATTCAGTACTTC. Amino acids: CASSPRTGGPDIQYF.

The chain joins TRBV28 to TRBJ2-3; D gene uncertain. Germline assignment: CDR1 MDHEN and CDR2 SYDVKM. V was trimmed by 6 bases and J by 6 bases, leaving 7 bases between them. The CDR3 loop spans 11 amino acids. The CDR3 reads CASRKLDTQYF. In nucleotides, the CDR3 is TGTGCCAGCAGAAAATTGGATACGCAGTATTTT.

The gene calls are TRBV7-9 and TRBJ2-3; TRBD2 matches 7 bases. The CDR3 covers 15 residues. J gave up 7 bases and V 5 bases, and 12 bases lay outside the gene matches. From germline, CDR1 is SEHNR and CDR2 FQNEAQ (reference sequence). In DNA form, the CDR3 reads TGTGCCAGCAGCCGAGCACCGGGACTACTCAATACGCAGTATTTT. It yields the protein CASSRAPGLLNTQYF.

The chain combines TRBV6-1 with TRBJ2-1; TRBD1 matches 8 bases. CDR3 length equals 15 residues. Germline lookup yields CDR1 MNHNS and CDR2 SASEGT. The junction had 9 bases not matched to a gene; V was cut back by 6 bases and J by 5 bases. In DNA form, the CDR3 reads TGTGCCAGCAGACGTACAGGGGGATTCGACAATGAGCAGTTCTTC. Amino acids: CASRRTGGFDNEQFF.

CDR3 nucleotides: TGTGCCTGGAGCGGAGGACAGGATGAAAAACTGTTTTTT. This encodes CAWSGGQDEKLFF. This sequence joins TRBV30 and TRBJ1-4; 7 nucleotides line up with TRBD1. The CDR3 consists of 13 residues. V shed 3 bases and J 6 bases; nucleotides not matched to a gene: 4. Germline lookup yields CDR1 GTSNPN and CDR2 SVGIG (reference sequence).

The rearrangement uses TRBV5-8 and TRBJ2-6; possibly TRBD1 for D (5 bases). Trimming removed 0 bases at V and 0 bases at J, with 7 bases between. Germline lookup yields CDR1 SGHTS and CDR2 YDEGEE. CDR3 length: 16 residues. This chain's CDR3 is CASSLVGASGANVLTF. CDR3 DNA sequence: TGTGCCAGCAGCTTGGTTGGGGCCTCTGGGGCCAACGTCCTGACTTTC.

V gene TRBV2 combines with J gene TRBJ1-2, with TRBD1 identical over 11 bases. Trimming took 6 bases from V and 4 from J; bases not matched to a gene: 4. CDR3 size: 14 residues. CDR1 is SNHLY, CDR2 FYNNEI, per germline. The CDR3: CASSVDRGLYGYTF. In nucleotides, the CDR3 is TGTGCCAGCAGCGTGGACAGGGGGCTCTATGGCTACACCTTC.

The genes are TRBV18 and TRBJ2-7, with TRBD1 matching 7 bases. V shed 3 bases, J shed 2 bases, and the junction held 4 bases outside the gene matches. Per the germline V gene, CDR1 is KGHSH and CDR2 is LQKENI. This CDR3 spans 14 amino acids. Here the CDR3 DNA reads TGTGCCAGCTCACCTACCGGGACAGCCTACGAGCAGTACTTC. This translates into CASSPTGTAYEQYF.

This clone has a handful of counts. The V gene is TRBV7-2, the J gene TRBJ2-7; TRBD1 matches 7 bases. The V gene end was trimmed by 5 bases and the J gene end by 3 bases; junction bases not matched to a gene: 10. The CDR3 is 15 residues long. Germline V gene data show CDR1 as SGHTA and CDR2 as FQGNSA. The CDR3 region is CASSVQGTGNYEQYF. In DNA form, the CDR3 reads TGTGCCAGCAGCGTACAGGGGACGGGAAACTACGAGCAGTACTTC.

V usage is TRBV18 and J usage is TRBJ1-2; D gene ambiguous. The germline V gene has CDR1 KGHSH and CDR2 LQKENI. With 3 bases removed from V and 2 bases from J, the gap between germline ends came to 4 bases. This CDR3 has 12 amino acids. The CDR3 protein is CASSPDNYGYTF. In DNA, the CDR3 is TGTGCCAGCTCACCTGACAACTATGGCTACACCTTC.

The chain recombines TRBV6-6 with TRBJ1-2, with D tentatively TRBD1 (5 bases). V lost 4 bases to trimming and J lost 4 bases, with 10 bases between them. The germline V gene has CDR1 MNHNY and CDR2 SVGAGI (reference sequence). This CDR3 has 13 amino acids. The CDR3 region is CASSLTAIYGYTF. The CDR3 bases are TGTGCCAGCAGTTTGACAGCAATCTATGGCTACACCTTC.

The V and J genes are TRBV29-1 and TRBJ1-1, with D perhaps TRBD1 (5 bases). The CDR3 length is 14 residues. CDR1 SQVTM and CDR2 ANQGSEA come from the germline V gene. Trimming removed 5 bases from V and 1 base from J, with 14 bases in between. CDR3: CSVKTGTGNTEAFF. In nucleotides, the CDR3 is TGCAGCGTTAAAACCGGGACGGGGAACACTGAAGCTTTCTTT.

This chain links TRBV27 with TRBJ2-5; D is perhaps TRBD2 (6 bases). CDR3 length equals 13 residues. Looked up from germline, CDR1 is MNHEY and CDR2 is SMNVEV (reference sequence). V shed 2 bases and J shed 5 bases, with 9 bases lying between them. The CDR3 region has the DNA TGTGCCAGCAGTTTAGGTCGGGAGGAGACCCAGTACTTC. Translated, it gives CASSLGREETQYF.

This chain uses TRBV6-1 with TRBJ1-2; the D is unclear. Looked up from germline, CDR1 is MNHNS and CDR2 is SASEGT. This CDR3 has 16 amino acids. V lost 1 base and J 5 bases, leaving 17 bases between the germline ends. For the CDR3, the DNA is TGTGCCAGCAGTGAAGTCTTAGGGAGAGCTAGATATGGCTACACCTTC. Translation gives CASSEVLGRARYGYTF.

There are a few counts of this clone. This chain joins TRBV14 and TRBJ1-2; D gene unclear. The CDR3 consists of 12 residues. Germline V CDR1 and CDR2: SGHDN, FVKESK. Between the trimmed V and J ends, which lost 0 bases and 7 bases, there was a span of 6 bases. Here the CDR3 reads CASSQDRIGYTF. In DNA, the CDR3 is TGTGCCAGCAGCCAAGACAGGATTGGCTACACCTTC.

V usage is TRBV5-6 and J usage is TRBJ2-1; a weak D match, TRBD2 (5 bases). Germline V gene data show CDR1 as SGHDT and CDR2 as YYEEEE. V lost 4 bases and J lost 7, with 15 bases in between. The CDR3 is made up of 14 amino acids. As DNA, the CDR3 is TGTGCCAGCAGCCGGCTAGCAGGTCAGAATGAGCAGTTCTTC. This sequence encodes CASSRLAGQNEQFF.

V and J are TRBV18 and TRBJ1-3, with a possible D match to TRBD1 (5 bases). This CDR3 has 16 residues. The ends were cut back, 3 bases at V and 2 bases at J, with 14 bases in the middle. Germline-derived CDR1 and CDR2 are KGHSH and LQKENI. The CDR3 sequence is CASSPLLGGAGNTIYF. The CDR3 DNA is TGTGCCAGCTCACCGCTGCTTGGAGGGGCTGGAAACACCATATATTTT.

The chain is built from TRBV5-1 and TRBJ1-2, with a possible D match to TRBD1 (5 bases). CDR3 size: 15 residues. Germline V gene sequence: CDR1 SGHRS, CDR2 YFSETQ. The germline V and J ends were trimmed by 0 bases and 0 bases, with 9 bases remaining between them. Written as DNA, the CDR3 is TGCGCCAGCAGCTTGGCCCGGACAACTAACTATGGCTACACCTTC. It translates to CASSLARTTNYGYTF.